Listed below are T cell receptor beta chains from one sample, sequenced in a study of blood T cell repertoires in COVID-19. Method: immunoSEQ multiplex PCR; TCRdb's copy keeps in-frame clones and lacks some. The sample includes roughly 59,000 clones, 70% to 85% of them seen just once. The sequenced sample consisted of peripheral blood. The receptors stem from a human donor in a cohort sampled during active COVID-19. The conserved cysteine and the conserved F or W are not part of the CDR3 here. A D gene is named only where the DNA matches it firmly.

J: TRBJ1-5; D: TRBD1; V: TRBV10-2; CDR3: ASSAPDRVYGPQH
J: TRBJ1-5; D: -; V: TRBV30; CDR3: AWSRSPIQPQH
J: TRBJ2-7; D: -; V: TRBV9; CDR3: ASSEGVGKTYEQY
J: TRBJ2-7; D: -; V: TRBV18; CDR3: ASSPGGASYEQY
J: TRBJ2-7; D: -; V: TRBV24-1; CDR3: ATSDFGDGTYEQY
J: TRBJ1-2; D: TRBD1; V: TRBV5-5; CDR3: ASSLQGRQDYGYT
J: TRBJ1-2; D: TRBD1; V: TRBV30; CDR3: AWAARDRGAYT
J: TRBJ2-3; D: -; V: TRBV11-2; CDR3: ASSSTGTRGTDTQY
J: TRBJ2-1; D: TRBD2; V: TRBV3-1/TRBV3-2; CDR3: ASSGTSGSSEQF
J: TRBJ2-2; D: TRBD2; V: TRBV27; CDR3: ASSIRLAGSITNTGELF
J: TRBJ2-7; D: -; V: TRBV6-7; CDR3: ASSVRDTLTYEQY
J: TRBJ2-1; D: TRBD2; V: TRBV3-1/TRBV3-2; CDR3: ASSQVGGLAGGPAIYNEQF
J: TRBJ1-6; D: TRBD1; V: TRBV9; CDR3: ASSGGQYNSPLH
J: TRBJ2-1; D: TRBD2; V: TRBV5-5; CDR3: ASSSAGTSYNEQF
J: TRBJ2-3; D: TRBD2; V: TRBV24-1; CDR3: ATSDLGLAGGTDTQY
J: TRBJ1-4; D: -; V: TRBV10-2; CDR3: ASSDTGSEKLF
J: TRBJ2-7; D: TRBD2; V: TRBV15; CDR3: ATSNGGGPYEQY
J: TRBJ1-2; D: TRBD1; V: TRBV5-4; CDR3: ASSLGQGAVARAGYT
J: TRBJ2-7; D: -; V: TRBV18; CDR3: ASSLTGSEQY
J: TRBJ2-4; D: TRBD1; V: TRBV5-4; CDR3: ASSLDRGNIQY
J: TRBJ2-7; D: TRBD1; V: TRBV20-1; CDR3: SASSGTATYEQY
J: TRBJ1-5; D: -; V: TRBV28; CDR3: ASSYRVLNQPQH
J: TRBJ1-2; D: TRBD1; V: TRBV18; CDR3: ASSPPQGASFGYT
J: TRBJ2-2; D: TRBD2; V: TRBV30; CDR3: AWTQRTSGGGELF
J: TRBJ1-6; D: -; V: TRBV18; CDR3: ASSPPASGSPLH
J: TRBJ1-1; D: -; V: TRBV18; CDR3: ASSPSSRNTEAF
J: TRBJ2-2; D: -; V: TRBV6-2/TRBV6-3; CDR3: ASSYETVNTGELF
J: TRBJ2-2; D: -; V: TRBV28; CDR3: ASSPLIGGRSAPNTGELF
J: TRBJ2-5; D: -; V: TRBV29-1; CDR3: SVEGLPDRAGGETQY
J: TRBJ2-6; D: TRBD1; V: TRBV19; CDR3: ASRLQGAVGANVLT
J: TRBJ2-1; D: TRBD1; V: TRBV4-1; CDR3: ASSQDGTGGQEQF
J: TRBJ2-7; D: -; V: TRBV28; CDR3: ASGPYEQY
J: TRBJ1-2; D: TRBD1; V: TRBV27; CDR3: ASSQSPTGGNGYT
J: TRBJ2-5; D: TRBD1; V: TRBV7-8; CDR3: ASSHRDRGGETQY
J: TRBJ2-1; D: TRBD2; V: TRBV3-1/TRBV3-2; CDR3: ASSLGTSSTEF
J: TRBJ2-7; D: -; V: TRBV19; CDR3: ASSMRDKGSYEQY
J: TRBJ2-5; D: -; V: TRBV7-9; CDR3: ASSFRQGGGETQY
J: TRBJ2-5; D: -; V: TRBV13; CDR3: ASSLGGPAQETQY
J: TRBJ2-5; D: -; V: TRBV2; CDR3: ASSLQGTETQY
J: TRBJ1-2; D: -; V: TRBV4-2; CDR3: ASSQEQVTYGYT
J: TRBJ2-3; D: -; V: TRBV5-1; CDR3: ASRVEGTDTQY